This T cell receptor (beta chain) was recorded in a study of blood T cell repertoires in COVID-19. Some clones are missing from TCRdb's copy, which holds only in-frame ones; the method was immunoSEQ multiplex PCR. This table holds 400,000 to 450,000 clones, 85% to 90% found once. V lost 8 bases and J lost 4, with 12 bases in between. CDR3 length equals 13 residues. The germline V gene encodes CDR1 SGHNT and CDR2 YENEEA. The specimen sequenced was PBMCs or T cells enriched from blood (not recorded which). The clonotype originates from a young man who had recovered from COVID-19. The gene calls are TRBV11-3 and TRBJ2-1; D may be TRBD2 (6 bases). The CDR3 sequence is CASSEDYYNEQFF. CDR3 DNA: TGTGCCAGCTCTGAGGACTATTACAATGAGCAGTTCTTC.